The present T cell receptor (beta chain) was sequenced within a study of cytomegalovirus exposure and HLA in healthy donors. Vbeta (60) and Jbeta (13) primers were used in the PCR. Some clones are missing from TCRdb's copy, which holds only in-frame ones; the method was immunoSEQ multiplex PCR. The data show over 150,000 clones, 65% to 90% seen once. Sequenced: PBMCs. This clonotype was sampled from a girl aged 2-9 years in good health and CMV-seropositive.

The CDR3 sequence: CASSSISGGAYNEQFF. The CDR3 bases are TGTGCCAGCAGCTCAATAAGCGGGGGGGCCTACAATGAGCAGTTCTTC. The rearrangement uses TRBV7-8 and TRBJ2-1, with TRBD2 matching 10 bases. J was trimmed by 2 bases and V by 4 bases; bases with no gene match: 5. Germline V CDR1 and CDR2: SGHVS, FQNEAQ. The CDR3 consists of 16 residues.